This T cell receptor (beta chain) was documented in a study of B cell selection in AIRE deficiency. Regarding the study as a whole: Tconv and Treg cells from AIRE-deficient patients resembled healthy donors in TCRBV usage, CDR3 length and diversity.

About this clone itself: No antigen is known for it.

The V gene's germline CDR1 is ENHRY and CDR2 SYGVKD. Trimming removed 8 bases from V and 2 bases from J, with 10 bases in between. The CDR3 has 13 amino acids. CD4+CD127+ cells were sorted as the conventional CD4 T cells. Authors' methods: Conventional T cell pools: 90,000 to 120,000 distinct patient, 130,000 to 150,000 donor TCRbeta sequences. The table came from immunoSEQ multiplex PCR; TCRdb's copy has only in-frame clones and leaves some out. V and J calls plus clone size are reproduced from that table; the DNA served to infer D and trimming. The sample lists tens of thousands of clones; about 96% were seen once.

This sequence joins TRBV10-3 and TRBJ1-3; D gene unclear. This TCR was sampled from a human donor in good health. Sequenced: CD4+CD127+ conventional T cells sorted from PBMCs. In nucleotides, the CDR3 is TGTGCCATCGCGAGGTCAACTGGAAACACCATATATTTT. It translates to CAIARSTGNTIYF.